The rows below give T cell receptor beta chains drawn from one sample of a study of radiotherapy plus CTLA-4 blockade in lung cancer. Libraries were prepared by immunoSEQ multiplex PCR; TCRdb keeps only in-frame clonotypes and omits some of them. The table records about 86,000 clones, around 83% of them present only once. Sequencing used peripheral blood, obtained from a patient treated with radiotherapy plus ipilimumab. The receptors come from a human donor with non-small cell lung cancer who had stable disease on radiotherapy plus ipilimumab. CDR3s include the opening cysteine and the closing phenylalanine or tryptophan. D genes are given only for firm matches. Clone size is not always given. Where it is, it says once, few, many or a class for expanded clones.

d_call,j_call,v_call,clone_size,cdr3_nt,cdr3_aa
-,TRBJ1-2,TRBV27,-,TGTGCCAGCAGTTTAAATCACAGGGTCGACTACGGCTACACCTTC,CASSLNHRVDYGYTF
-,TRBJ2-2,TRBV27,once,TGTGCCAGCAGCCGGCTAAGACAGAACACCGGGGAGCTGTTTTTT,CASSRLRQNTGELFF
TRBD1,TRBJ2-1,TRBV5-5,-,TGTGCCAGCAGCCTCAGGGACAGGAGCTACAATGAGCAGTTCTTC,CASSLRDRSYNEQFF
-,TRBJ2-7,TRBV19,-,TGTGCCAGTAGTATTCCAGGGGGGAGCTCCTACGAGCAGTACTTC,CASSIPGGSSYEQYF
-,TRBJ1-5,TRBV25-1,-,TGTGCCAGCCAAGGGGGGGGCAATCAGCCCCAGCATTTT,CASQGGGNQPQHF
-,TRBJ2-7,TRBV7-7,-,TGTGCCAGCAGCATGACAGGTGGAGAGCAGTACTTC,CASSMTGGEQYF
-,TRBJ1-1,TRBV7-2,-,TGTGCCAGCAGCTTAGTTGCGGTCGCCACTGAAGCTTTCTTT,CASSLVAVATEAFF
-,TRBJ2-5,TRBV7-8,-,TGTGCCAGCAGTAGAGGACGGGTACAAGAGACCCAGTACTTC,CASSRGRVQETQYF
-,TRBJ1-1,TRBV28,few,TGTGCCAGCAGTTTCCGGGGTTCCTGGACACGGAGAACTGAAGCTTTCTTT,CASSFRGSWTRRTEAFF
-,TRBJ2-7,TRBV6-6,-,TGTGCCAGCAGGGACGAAGCCTCATCCCACGAGCAGTACTTC,CASRDEASSHEQYF
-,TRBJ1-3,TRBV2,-,TGTGCCAGCAGTGAACGGGACCCAAGGGTAAACACCATATATTTT,CASSERDPRVNTIYF
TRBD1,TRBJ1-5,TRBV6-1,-,TGTGCCAGCAGTGAAGGGACAGGGGGTGTGCCCCAGCATTTT,CASSEGTGGVPQHF
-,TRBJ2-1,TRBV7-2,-,TGTGCCAGCAGCCTTGGGGGTGAGCAGTTCTTC,CASSLGGEQFF
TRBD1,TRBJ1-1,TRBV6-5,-,TGTGCCAGCAGTTATAATGTAGGGGGCATTACCACTGAAGCTTTCTTT,CASSYNVGGITTEAFF
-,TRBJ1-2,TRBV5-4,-,TGTGCCAGCAGCTTAGGTCGCGTTAACTATGGCTACACCTTC,CASSLGRVNYGYTF
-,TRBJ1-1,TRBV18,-,TGTGCCAGCTCACCACAGGCAGGGGCTATCACTGAAGCTTTCTTT,CASSPQAGAITEAFF
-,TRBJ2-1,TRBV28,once,TGTGCCAGCAGTCTTGACAAGCCCAATGAGCAGTTCTTC,CASSLDKPNEQFF
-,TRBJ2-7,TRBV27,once,TGTGCCAGCAGTTCCCCGGCTGGGGCGATCTACGAGCAGTACTTC,CASSSPAGAIYEQYF
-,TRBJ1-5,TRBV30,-,TGTGCCTGGAGTGAGCAAGGGAATTCGGCCCAGCATTTT,CAWSEQGNSAQHF
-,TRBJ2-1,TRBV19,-,TGTGCCAGTAATAGGCGGGGTACGGACAATGAGCAGTTCTTC,CASNRRGTDNEQFF
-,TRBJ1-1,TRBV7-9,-,TGTGCCAGCAGCTTAGCCGCCGATAGGAACACTGAAGCTTTCTTT,CASSLAADRNTEAFF
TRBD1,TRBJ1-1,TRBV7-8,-,TGTGCCAGCAGCTCCCAGACAGGGAAAGCTTTCTTT,CASSSQTGKAFF
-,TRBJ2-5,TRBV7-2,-,TGTGCCAGCAGCGTGTACGGGAATTCCCAGTACTTC,CASSVYGNSQYF
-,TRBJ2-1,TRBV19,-,TGTGCCAGTAGTCCTCTTGGAAGGGGGGGGACCCACAATGAGCAGTTCTTC,CASSPLGRGGTHNEQFF
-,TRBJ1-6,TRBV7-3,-,TGTGCCAGCAGCTTAAGATCGACGGGACGGGGTTCACCCCTCCACTTT,CASSLRSTGRGSPLHF
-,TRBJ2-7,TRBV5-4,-,TGTGCCAGCAGCTTGGGTAGGGGCGAGCAGTACTTC,CASSLGRGEQYF
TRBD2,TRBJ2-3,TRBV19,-,TGTGCCAGTTCGGGACTAGCGGGCCATACGCAGTATTTT,CASSGLAGHTQYF
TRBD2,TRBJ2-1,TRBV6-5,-,TGTGCCAGCAGTTACCCGCGGGGGGGTGAGCAGTTCTTC,CASSYPRGGEQFF
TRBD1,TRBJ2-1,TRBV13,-,TGTGCCAGCAGCCCTTGGGACAGGGGGAAGCTAGCGGGGTCCTACAATGAGCAGTTCTTC,CASSPWDRGKLAGSYNEQFF
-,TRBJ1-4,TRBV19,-,TGTGCCAGTAGTATAGTGGGCTCAGGCCTGTTTTTT,CASSIVGSGLFF
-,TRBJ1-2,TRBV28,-,TGTGCCAGCAGTTTAGATCTTATGGTCGGGCGGGTCTATGGCTACACCTTC,CASSLDLMVGRVYGYTF
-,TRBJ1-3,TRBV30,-,TGTGCCTTGCAACTAAACACCATATATTTT,CALQLNTIYF
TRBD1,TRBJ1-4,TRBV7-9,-,TGTGCCAGCAGCTGGACAGGGGAGGAAAAACTGTTTTTT,CASSWTGEEKLFF
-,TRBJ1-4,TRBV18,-,TGTGCCAGCTCCTGGGGATCTAATGAAAAACTGTTTTTT,CASSWGSNEKLFF
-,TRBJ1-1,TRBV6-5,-,TGTGCCAGCAGTTACCGGACATTGAACACTGAAGCTTTCTTT,CASSYRTLNTEAFF
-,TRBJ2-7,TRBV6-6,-,TGTGCCAGCAGTTACGCAAACAGGTCTCCGGACGAGCAGTACTTC,CASSYANRSPDEQYF
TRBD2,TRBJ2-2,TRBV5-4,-,TGTGCCAGCAGCTTGGGTACTAGCGGCACCGGGGAGCTGTTTTTT,CASSLGTSGTGELFF
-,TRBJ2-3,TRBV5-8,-,TGTGCCAGCAGCTTGATAGCGCCTCCTAGCACAGATACGCAGTATTTT,CASSLIAPPSTDTQYF
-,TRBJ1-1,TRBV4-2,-,TGTGCCAGCAGCCAAGATAGGGGGTCCACTGAAGCTTTCTTT,CASSQDRGSTEAFF
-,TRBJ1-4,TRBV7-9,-,TGTGCCAGCAGCTTAGAGGGTTTTAGAGGTGAAAAACTGTTTTTT,CASSLEGFRGEKLFF